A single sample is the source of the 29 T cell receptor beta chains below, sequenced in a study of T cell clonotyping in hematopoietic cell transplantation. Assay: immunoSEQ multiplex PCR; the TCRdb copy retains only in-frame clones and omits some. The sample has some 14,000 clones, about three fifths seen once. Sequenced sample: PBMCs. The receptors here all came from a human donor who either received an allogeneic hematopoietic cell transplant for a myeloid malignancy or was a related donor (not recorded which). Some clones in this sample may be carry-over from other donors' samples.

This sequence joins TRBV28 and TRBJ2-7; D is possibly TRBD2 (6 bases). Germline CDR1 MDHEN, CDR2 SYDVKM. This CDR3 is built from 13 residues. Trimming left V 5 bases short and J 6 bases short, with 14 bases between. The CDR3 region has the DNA TGTGCCAGCAGTATGGGGGGAGTCCCCGAGCAGTACTTC. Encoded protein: CASSMGGVPEQYF. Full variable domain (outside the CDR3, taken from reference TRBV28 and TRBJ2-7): DVKVTQSSRYLVKRTGEKVFLECVQDMDHENMFWYRQDPGLGLRLIYFSYDVKMKEKGDIPEGYSVSREKKERFSLILESASTNQTSMYLCASSMGGVPEQYFGPGTRLTVT.

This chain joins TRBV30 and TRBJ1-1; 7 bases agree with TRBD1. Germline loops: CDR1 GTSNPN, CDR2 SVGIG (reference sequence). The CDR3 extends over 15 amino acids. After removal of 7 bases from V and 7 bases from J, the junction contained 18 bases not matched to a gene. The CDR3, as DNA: TGTGCCTATTCTGCCGCTCAGGGGGGGTTTAATGAAGCTTTCTTT. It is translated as CAYSAAQGGFNEAFF.

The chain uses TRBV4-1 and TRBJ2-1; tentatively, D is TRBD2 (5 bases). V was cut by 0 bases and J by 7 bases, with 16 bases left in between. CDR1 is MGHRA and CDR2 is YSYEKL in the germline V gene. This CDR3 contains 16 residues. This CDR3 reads CASSQEANPRGNEQFF. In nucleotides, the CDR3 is TGCGCCAGCAGCCAAGAAGCTAACCCCCGAGGGAATGAGCAGTTCTTC.

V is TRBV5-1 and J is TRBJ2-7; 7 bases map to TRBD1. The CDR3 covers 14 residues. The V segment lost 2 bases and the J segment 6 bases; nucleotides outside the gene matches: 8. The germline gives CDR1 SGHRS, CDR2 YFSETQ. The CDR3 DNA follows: TGCGCCAGCAGCTTAGGACAGGCGAAGCGCGAGCAGTACTTC. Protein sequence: CASSLGQAKREQYF.

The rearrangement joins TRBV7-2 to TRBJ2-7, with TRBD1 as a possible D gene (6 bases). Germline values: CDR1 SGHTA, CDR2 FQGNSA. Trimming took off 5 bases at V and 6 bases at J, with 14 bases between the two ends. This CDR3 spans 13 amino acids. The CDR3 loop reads CASSLRQDGEQYF. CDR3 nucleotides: TGTGCCAGCAGCCTAAGACAGGATGGCGAGCAGTACTTC.

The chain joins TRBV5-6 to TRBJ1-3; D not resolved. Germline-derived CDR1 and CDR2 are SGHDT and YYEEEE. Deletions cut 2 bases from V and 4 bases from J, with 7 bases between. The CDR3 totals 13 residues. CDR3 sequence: CASSFGRGNTIYF. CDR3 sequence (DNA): TGTGCCAGCAGCTTTGGTCGAGGAAACACCATATATTTT.

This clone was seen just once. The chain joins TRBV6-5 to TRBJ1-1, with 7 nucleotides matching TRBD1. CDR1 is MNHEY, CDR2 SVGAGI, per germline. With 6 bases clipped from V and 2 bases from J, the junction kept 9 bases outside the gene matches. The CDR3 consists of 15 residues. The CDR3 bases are TGTGCCAGCAGCCGGAGGGCAGGGGGAAACACTGAAGCTTTCTTT. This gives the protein CASSRRAGGNTEAFF.

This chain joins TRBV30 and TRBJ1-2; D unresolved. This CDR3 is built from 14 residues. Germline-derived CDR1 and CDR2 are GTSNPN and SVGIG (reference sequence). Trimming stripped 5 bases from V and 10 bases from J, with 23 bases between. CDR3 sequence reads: CAWRYGAPENDYTF. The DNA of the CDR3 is TGTGCCTGGCGATACGGAGCCCCTGAGAATGACTACACCTTC.

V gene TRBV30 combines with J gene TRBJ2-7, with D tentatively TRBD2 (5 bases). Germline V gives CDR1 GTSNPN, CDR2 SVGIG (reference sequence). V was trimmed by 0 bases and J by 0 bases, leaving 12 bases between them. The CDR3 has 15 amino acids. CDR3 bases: TGTGCCTGGAGTGTCGGGGTCCGGAGCTCCTACGAGCAGTACTTC. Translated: CAWSVGVRSSYEQYF.

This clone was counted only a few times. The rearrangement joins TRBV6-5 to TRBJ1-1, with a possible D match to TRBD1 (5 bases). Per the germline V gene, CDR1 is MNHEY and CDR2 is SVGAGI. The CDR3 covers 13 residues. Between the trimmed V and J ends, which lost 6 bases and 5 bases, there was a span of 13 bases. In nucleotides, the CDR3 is TGTGCCAGCAGCCCAGGGTTTTTAACTGAAGCTTTCTTT. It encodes CASSPGFLTEAFF.

The CDR3 nucleotides read TGTGCCAGCAGGATCGACTCAGCCAGGGCGGAGTTTTACGAGCAGTACTTC. Protein: CASRIDSARAEFYEQYF. The gene calls are TRBV7-2 and TRBJ2-7; possibly TRBD1 for D (5 bases). This CDR3 spans 17 amino acids. Germline CDR1 and CDR2: SGHTA and FQGNSA. V lost 6 bases to trimming and J lost 4 bases, with 25 bases between them.

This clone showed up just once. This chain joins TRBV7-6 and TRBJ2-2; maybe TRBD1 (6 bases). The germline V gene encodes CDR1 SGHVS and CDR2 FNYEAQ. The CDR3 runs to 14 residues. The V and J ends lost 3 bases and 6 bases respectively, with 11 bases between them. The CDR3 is CASSFDTGPGELFF. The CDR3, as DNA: TGTGCCAGCAGCTTTGACACAGGGCCCGGGGAGCTGTTTTTT.

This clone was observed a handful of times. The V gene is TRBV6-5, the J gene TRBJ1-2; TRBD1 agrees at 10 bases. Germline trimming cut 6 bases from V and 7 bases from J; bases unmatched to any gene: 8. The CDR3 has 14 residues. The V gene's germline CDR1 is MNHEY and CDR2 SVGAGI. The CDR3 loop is CASRLTRDRGGYTF. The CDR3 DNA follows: TGTGCCAGCAGGCTTACCCGGGACAGGGGTGGCTACACCTTC.

CDR3 loop: CASSLGTAYGYTF. CDR3 nucleotide sequence: TGTGCCAGCAGCTTGGGGACAGCCTATGGCTACACCTTC. The chain is built from TRBV7-9 and TRBJ1-2, with 7 nucleotides matching TRBD1. The CDR3 extends over 13 amino acids. CDR1 is SEHNR and CDR2 is FQNEAQ in the germline V gene (reference sequence). V gave up 3 bases and J gave up 4 bases; unmatched junction bases: 2.

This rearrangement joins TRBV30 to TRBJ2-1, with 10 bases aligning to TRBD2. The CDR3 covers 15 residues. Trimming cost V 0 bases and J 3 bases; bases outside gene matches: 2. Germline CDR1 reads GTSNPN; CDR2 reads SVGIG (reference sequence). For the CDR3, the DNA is TGTGCCTGGAGTGTACGGACTAGCGGCTACAATGAGCAGTTCTTC. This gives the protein CAWSVRTSGYNEQFF.

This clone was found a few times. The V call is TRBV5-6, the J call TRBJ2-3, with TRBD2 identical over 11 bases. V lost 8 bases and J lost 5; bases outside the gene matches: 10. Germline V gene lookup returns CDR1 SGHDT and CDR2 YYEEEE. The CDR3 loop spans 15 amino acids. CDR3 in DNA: TGTGCCAGTTCCCTACTTAGCGGGGGGGAAGATACGCAGTATTTT. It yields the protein CASSLLSGGEDTQYF.

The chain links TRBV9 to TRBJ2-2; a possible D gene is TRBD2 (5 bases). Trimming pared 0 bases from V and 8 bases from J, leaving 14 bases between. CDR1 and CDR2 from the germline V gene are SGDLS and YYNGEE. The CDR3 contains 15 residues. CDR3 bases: TGTGCCAGCAGCGTAGCTGACCACCTAGCAGGGGAGCTGTTTTTT. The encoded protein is CASSVADHLAGELFF. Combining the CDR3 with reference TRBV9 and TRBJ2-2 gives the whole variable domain DSGVTQTPKHLITATGQRVTLRCSPRSGDLSVYWYQQSLDQGLQFLIQYYNGEERAKGNILERFSAQQFPDLHSELNLSSLELGDSALYFCASSVADHLAGELFFGEGSRLTVL.

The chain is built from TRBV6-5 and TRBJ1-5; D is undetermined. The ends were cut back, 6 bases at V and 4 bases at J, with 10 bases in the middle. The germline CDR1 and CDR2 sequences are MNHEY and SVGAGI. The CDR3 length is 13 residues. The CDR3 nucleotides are TGTGCCAGCAGGCCGACAACGAATCAGCCCCAGCATTTT. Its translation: CASRPTTNQPQHF.

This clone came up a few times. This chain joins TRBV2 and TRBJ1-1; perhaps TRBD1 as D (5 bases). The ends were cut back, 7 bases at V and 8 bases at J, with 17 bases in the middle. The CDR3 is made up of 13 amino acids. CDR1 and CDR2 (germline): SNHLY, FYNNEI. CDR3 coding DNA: TGTGCCAGCACTCCATCGGGGACTCGGGAAGCTTTCTTT. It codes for CASTPSGTREAFF.

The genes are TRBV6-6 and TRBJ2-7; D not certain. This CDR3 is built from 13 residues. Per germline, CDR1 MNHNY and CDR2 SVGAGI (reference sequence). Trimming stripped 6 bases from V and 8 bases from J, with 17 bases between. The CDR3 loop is CASSQDLSVKQYF. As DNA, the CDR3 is TGTGCCAGCAGCCAAGATCTGAGCGTCAAGCAGTACTTC.

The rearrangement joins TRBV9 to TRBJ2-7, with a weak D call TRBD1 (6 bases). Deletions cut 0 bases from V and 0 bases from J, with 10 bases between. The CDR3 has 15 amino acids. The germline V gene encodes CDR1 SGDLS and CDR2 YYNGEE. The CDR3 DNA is TGTGCCAGCAGCGTAGAGGGACACTCCTCCTACGAGCAGTACTTC. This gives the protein CASSVEGHSSYEQYF.

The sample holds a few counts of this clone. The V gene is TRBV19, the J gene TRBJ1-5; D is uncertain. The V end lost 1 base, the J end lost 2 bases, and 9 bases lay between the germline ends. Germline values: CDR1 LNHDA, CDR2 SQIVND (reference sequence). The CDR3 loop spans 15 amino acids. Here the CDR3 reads CASSIGRWGNQPQHF. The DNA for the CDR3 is TGTGCCAGTAGTATAGGCAGATGGGGCAATCAGCCCCAGCATTTT.

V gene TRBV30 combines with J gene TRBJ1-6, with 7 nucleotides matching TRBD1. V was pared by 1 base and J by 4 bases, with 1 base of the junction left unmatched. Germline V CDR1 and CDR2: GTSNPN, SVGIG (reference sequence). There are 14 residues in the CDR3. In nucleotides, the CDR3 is TGTGCCTGGAGTGGGGACAGATATAATTCACCCCTCCACTTT. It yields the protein CAWSGDRYNSPLHF. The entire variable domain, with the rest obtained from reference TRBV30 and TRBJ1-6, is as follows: SQTIHQWPATLVQPVGSPLSLECTVEGTSNPNLYWYRQAAGRGLQLLFYSVGIGQISSEVPQNLSASRPQDRQFILSSKKLLLSDSGFYLCAWSGDRYNSPLHFGNGTRLTVT.

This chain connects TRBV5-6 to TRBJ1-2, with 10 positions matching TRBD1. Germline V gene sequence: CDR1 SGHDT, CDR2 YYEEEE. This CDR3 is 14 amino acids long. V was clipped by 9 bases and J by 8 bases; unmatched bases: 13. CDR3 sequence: CATSVGQGLIGYTF. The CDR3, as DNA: TGTGCCACATCCGTGGGACAGGGGTTAATCGGCTACACCTTC.

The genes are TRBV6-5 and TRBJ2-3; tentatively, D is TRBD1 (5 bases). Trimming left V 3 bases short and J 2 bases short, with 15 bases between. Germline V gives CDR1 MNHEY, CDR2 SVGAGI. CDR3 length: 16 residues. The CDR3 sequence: CASSYEGREPTDTQYF. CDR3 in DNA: TGTGCCAGCAGTTATGAAGGCAGGGAACCCACAGATACGCAGTATTTT.

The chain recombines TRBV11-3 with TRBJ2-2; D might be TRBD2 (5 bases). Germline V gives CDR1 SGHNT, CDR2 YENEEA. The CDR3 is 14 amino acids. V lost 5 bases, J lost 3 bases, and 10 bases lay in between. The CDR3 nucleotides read TGTGCCAGCAGCAGCGGCTTCCACACCGGGGAGCTGTTTTTT. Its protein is CASSSGFHTGELFF.

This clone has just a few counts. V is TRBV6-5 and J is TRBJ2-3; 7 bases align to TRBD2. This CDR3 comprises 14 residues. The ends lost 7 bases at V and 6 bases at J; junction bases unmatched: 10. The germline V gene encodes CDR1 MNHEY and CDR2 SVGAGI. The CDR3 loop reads CASTPDGRRDTQYF. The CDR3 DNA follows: TGTGCCAGCACCCCGGACGGGAGGAGGGATACGCAGTATTTT.

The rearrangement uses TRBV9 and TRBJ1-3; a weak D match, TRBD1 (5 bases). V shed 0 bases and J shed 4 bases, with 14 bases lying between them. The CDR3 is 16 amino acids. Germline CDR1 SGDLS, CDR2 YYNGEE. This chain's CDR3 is CASSVATGRAGNTIYF. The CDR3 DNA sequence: TGTGCCAGCAGCGTAGCTACGGGCAGGGCCGGAAACACCATATATTTT.

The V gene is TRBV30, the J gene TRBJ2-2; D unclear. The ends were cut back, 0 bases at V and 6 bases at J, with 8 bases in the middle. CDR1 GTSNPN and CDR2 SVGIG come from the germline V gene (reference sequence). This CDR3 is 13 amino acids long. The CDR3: CAWSVGSPGELFF. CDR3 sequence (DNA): TGTGCCTGGAGTGTGGGGTCCCCCGGGGAGCTGTTTTTT.